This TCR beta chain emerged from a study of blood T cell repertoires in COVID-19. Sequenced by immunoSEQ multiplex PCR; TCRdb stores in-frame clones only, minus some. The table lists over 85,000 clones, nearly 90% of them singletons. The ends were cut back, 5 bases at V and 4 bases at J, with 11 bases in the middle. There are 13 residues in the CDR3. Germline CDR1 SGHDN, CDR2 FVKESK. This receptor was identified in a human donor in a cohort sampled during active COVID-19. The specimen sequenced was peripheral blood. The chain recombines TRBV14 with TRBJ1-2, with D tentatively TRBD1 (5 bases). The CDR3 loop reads CASSSQGPYGYTF. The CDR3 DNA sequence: TGTGCCAGCAGCTCGCAGGGTCCCTATGGCTACACCTTC. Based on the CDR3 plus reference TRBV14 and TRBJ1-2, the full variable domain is EAGVTQFPSHSVIEKGQTVTLRCDPISGHDNLYWYRRVMGKEIKFLLHFVKESKQDESGMPNNRFLAERTGGTYSTLKVQPAELEDSGVYFCASSSQGPYGYTFGSGTRLTVV.